This T cell receptor beta chain was captured in a study of shared clonotypes between healthy human individuals. The data were produced by immunoSEQ multiplex PCR, yet TCRdb's version contains in-frame clones alone and is incomplete. Of some 2,100,000 clones detected, around 95% appear once; the ten largest clones hold roughly 0.13%. This clone has only one observation. CDR1 and CDR2 from the germline V gene are MNHNS and SASEGT. The CDR3 spans 13 residues. V lost 4 bases, J lost 7 bases, and 8 bases lay in between. Sequenced: naive CD4+ T cells sorted from blood. The subset denotes: CD45RA+ positively selected. The source of this sequence is a man aged 18 to 30 in good health. This rearrangement joins TRBV6-1 to TRBJ1-6; D not certain. The CDR3, as DNA: TGTGCCAGCAGTGTTACCGACAATTCACCCCTCCACTTT. Translating it yields CASSVTDNSPLHF.